This TCR beta chain is from a study of T cell responses to AZD1222 COVID-19 vaccine. General study results and limits: Repertoires were obtained solely post-peak T cell response. The donor group comprised mostly white British people and more females; the analysis possibly underestimated clonal diversity.

Points on this clone: Its antigen is still unknown.

The data were produced by immunoSEQ multiplex PCR, yet TCRdb's version contains in-frame clones alone and is incomplete. The sample carries 150,000 to 200,000 clones, roughly 89% recorded once. Germline assignment: CDR1 LGHNA and CDR2 YNFKEQ. The CDR3 is made up of 13 amino acids. Trimming stripped 1 base from V and 8 bases from J, with 11 bases between. Material: peripheral blood, obtained on day 0 of AZD1222 vaccination. This TCR was sampled from an adult in good health. This chain joins TRBV4-2 and TRBJ1-2; D not resolved. CDR3: CASSQVLVIGYTF. The CDR3 DNA reads as TGTGCCAGCAGCCAAGTACTAGTTATCGGCTACACCTTC.